This T cell receptor beta chain came from a study of T cells in localized non-small cell lung cancer. Study-wide results and caveats: Among blood samples, higher T cell density accompanied longer overall survival. Sequencing, confined to only one tumor region, leaves heterogeneity possible. The study found T cell clonality highest in uninvolved adjacent lung, above tumor.

Produced via immunoSEQ multiplex PCR; TCRdb's table is partial and in-frame only. The table includes 15,000 to 25,000 clones, about 93% detected once. About this clone: Antigen unknown.

Germline values: CDR1 MDHEN, CDR2 SYDVKM. J gave up 4 bases and V 5 bases, and 4 bases lay outside the gene matches. CDR3 length: 13 residues. V is TRBV28 and J is TRBJ2-5; TRBD1 aligns across 7 bases. This material consisted of peripheral blood, taken before any cancer treatment. This TCR was sampled from a male donor aged 60 or over with stage I squamous cell lung carcinoma. The CDR3 spells CASSPTGLETQYF. The CDR3 DNA sequence: TGTGCCAGCAGTCCGACAGGGTTAGAGACCCAGTACTTC.